A single sample gave rise to the 23 T cell receptor beta chains below, sequenced in a study of tissue T cells after allogeneic stem cell transplantation. The assay was immunoSEQ multiplex PCR, and TCRdb's table has in-frame clones only and misses some. The sample holds 7,500 to 8,000 clones, 36% seen once. Sample time point: mouse harvest day 14 after allogeneic transplant. The graft held 10^6 splenic CD5+ T cells and 10^7 T-cell-depleted bone marrow cells. Material: skin. Every receptor here comes from a female BALB/c mouse given C57BL/6 T cells with graft-versus-host disease after an allogeneic hematopoietic cell transplant.

Comment on this clone: Genes here carry mouse names. Read sequence stops 1 residue before the CDR3 end, and the germline J gene provides the missing end. The chain recombines TRBV23 with TRBJ2-5; the table's TRBD1 call for D was not verified on the DNA. Germline assignment: CDR1 KGHTA and CDR2 FQNQQP. The CDR3 runs 13 residues. The CDR3 sequence: CSSSQRGGDTQYF. CDR3 DNA, as far as it was read: TGCTCCAGCAGTCAGAGGGGAGGGGACACCCAGTAC. Together with reference TRBV23 and TRBJ2-5, the CDR3 gives the full variable domain: DAAVTQKPRYLIKMKGQEAEMKCIPEKGHTAVFWYQQKQSKELKFLIYFQNQQPLDQIDMVKERFSAVCPSSSLCSLGIRTCEAEDSALYLCSSSQRGGDTQYFGPGTRLLVL.

Turning to this clone: The gene names given are mouse names. The read terminates 1 residue ahead of where the CDR3 ends, so the germline J gene completes it. This chain joins TRBV16 and TRBJ1-3, with D unresolved. V lost 1 base and J 3 bases, leaving 7 bases between the germline ends. The germline V gene has CDR1 SGHSA and CDR2 FRNQAP. This CDR3 comprises 14 residues. The sequenced CDR3 bases are TGTGCAAGCAGCTTAGCGGGGTTTGGAAATACGCTCTAT. Protein product: CASSLAGFGNTLY. Given in full, the CDR3 is CASSLAGFGNTLYF.

By sample share, this clone is medium-sized. The germline and genes are mouse ones. CDR3 sequence: CGATLQGTGNTLYF. The sequenced CDR3 bases are TGTGGTGCTACCTTACAGGGGACTGGAAATACGCTCTAT. The chain joins TRBV20 to TRBJ1-3; TRBD1 matches 7 bases. The CDR3 end falls 1 residue outside the read, so it is completed with the germline J gene. Germline V gene sequence: CDR1 GFQATS, CDR2 STVNSAI. The CDR3 contains 14 residues. Losses at the gene ends were 4 bases for V and 2 bases for J; bases not matched to a gene: 5.

This clone is classed as medium-sized. Gene names refer to mouse genes. Read sequence stops 1 residue before the CDR3 end, and the germline J gene provides the missing end. The chain uses TRBV3 and TRBJ2-7; 8 bases are shared with TRBD1. This CDR3 spans 13 amino acids. Germline V gives CDR1 SNHLY, CDR2 FYNGKV (reference sequence). After removal of 6 bases from V and 4 bases from J, the junction contained 5 bases not matched to a gene. CDR3: CASSSDRGYEQYF. The DNA read from the CDR3 is TGTGCCAGCAGTTCTGACAGGGGTTATGAACAGTAC.

As concerns this clone: Gene names denote mouse genes. The missing CDR3 end, 1 residue past where the read stops, is filled in from the germline J gene. The V and J genes are TRBV26 and TRBJ1-4; 8 positions match TRBD1. Germline V gene data show CDR1 as KGHPV and CDR2 as FQNQEV (reference sequence). The J segment lost 3 bases and the V segment lost 2 bases, leaving 2 bases of the junction unmatched. This CDR3 region has 15 residues. CDR3 region: CASSLGDRPNERLFF. The CDR3 DNA, read in part, is TGTGCCAGCAGTCTGGGGGACAGGCCCAACGAAAGATTATTT.

This clone is judged medium-sized (0.01 to 0.1%). Mouse gene names apply. The sequence runs out 1 residue before the end of the CDR3; the remainder is reconstructed from the germline J gene. This chain joins TRBV26 and TRBJ1-3; weak D call: TRBD1 (6 bases). The CDR3 extends over 15 amino acids. The V gene lost 2 bases and the J gene lost 4 bases, with 12 bases spanning the gap. Germline CDR1 reads KGHPV; CDR2 reads FQNQEV (reference sequence). The CDR3 bases that were read are TGTGCCAGCAGTCTGGGACAGATTTCGGGAAATACGCTCTAT. Protein sequence: CASSLGQISGNTLY. The complete CDR3 protein is CASSLGQISGNTLYF.

This clone qualifies as large. Gene and germline names: mouse. The sequenced fragment ends 1 residue before the CDR3 boundary, so the rest is inferred from the germline J gene. The chain recombines TRBV16 with TRBJ1-3; D uncertain. Trimming shortened V by 1 base and J by 0 bases, and 4 bases separated the two germline ends. The CDR3 contains 14 residues. Germline V gene sequence: CDR1 SGHSA, CDR2 FRNQAP. Here the CDR3 reads CASSLGNSGNTLYF. The sequenced part of the CDR3 DNA is TGTGCAAGCAGCTTAGGGAATTCTGGAAATACGCTCTAT.

By frequency in the sample, this clone is medium-sized. Gene names and germline refer to mouse. The CDR3 end falls 1 residue outside the read, so it is completed with the germline J gene. The rearrangement uses TRBV3 and TRBJ1-1; 7 positions match TRBD1. The germline V gene has CDR1 SNHLY and CDR2 FYNGKV (reference sequence). CDR3 length: 12 residues. The V and J ends lost 6 bases and 3 bases, in that order; junction bases with no gene match: 1. The sequenced part of the CDR3 DNA is TGTGCCAGCAGTACAGGGGACACAGAAGTCTTC. Translation: CASSTGDTEVF. The whole CDR3 protein is CASSTGDTEVFF.

This clone is classed as medium-sized. Genes here carry mouse names. The sequenced CDR3 bases are TGTGGTGCTAGGGTACTGGGGGCTAACTATGCTGAGCAGTTC. Its translation is CGARVLGANYAEQF. The CDR3 reads in full as CGARVLGANYAEQFF. The chain uses TRBV20 and TRBJ2-1, with TRBD2 identical over 8 bases. The read ends 1 residue shy of where the CDR3 ends; the end is completed using the germline J gene. J gave up 0 bases and V 1 base, and 2 bases lay outside the gene matches. Germline V CDR1 and CDR2: GFQATS, STVNSAI. The CDR3 has 15 residues.

By proportion, this clone is medium-sized. Each gene name is a mouse one. The CDR3 end lies 1 residue beyond the end of the read and is filled in from the germline J gene. The chain joins TRBV16 to TRBJ2-5; D unclear. Germline CDR1 reads SGHSA; CDR2 reads FRNQAP. The CDR3 spans 13 residues. Trimming shortened V by 5 bases and J by 0 bases, and 6 bases separated the two germline ends. Partial CDR3 DNA: TGTGCAAGCAGCCTCCGGAACCAAGACACCCAGTAC. The encoded protein is CASSLRNQDTQY. The CDR3, in full, reads CASSLRNQDTQYF.

For this clone: The gene symbols are mouse symbols. The read terminates 1 residue before the CDR3 end, so the remaining end is supplied by the germline J gene. Other DNA sequences from this sample encode an identical CDR3 as well. The chain employs TRBV26 and TRBJ1-2; possibly TRBD1 for D (5 bases). The germline V gene has CDR1 KGHPV and CDR2 FQNQEV (reference sequence). Trimming shortened V by 4 bases and J by 2 bases, and 5 bases separated the two germline ends. The CDR3 contains 12 residues. The CDR3 protein is CASSRQNSDYTF. The DNA read from the CDR3 is TGTGCCAGCAGTCGACAGAACTCCGACTACACC.

As for this clone: The germline and genes are mouse ones. The CDR3 end lies 1 residue beyond the end of the read and is filled in from the germline J gene. This sequence joins TRBV26 and TRBJ2-5; D remains ambiguous. The CDR3 length is 13 residues. CDR1 is KGHPV, CDR2 FQNQEV, per germline (reference sequence). V was clipped by 3 bases and J by 2 bases, with 6 bases between them. CDR3 DNA, as far as it was read: TGTGCCAGCAGTCTCCCATCCCAAGACACCCAGTAC. This gives the protein CASSLPSQDTQY. In full, the CDR3 is CASSLPSQDTQYF.

A word on this clone: Gene labels here are mouse ones. The read ends 1 residue early relative to the CDR3; the germline J gene fills the gap. This sequence joins TRBV26 and TRBJ1-1, with 7 bases matching TRBD1. Germline-derived CDR1 and CDR2 are KGHPV and FQNQEV (reference sequence). Trimming removed 2 bases from V and 3 bases from J; junction bases left unmatched: 3. The CDR3 has 14 amino acids. This CDR3 reads CASSLGQGDTEVFF. The sequenced CDR3 bases are TGTGCCAGCAGTCTGGGTCAGGGGGACACAGAAGTCTTC. The variable domain in full, completed from reference TRBV26 and TRBJ1-1, reads NSKVIQTPRYLVKGQGQKAKMRCIPEKGHPVVFWYQQNKNNEFKFLINFQNQEVLQQIDMTEKRFSAECPSNSPCSLEIQSSEAGDSALYLCASSLGQGDTEVFFGKGTRLTVV.

In its sample, this clone was seen a few times. Mouse gene names apply. With the read ending 1 residue before the CDR3 end, the germline J gene is used to fill in that end. The chain has TRBV31 and TRBJ1-3; TRBD1 matches at 8 bases. The trim removed 1 base at V and 2 bases at J, leaving 1 base unmatched. CDR1 and CDR2 (germline): GKSSPN, SITVG. This CDR3 contains 14 residues. The sequenced CDR3 bases are TGTGCCTGGAGTCCGGGACAGGCTGGAAATACGCTCTAT. This encodes CAWSPGQAGNTLY. The entire CDR3 is CAWSPGQAGNTLYF.

As concerns this clone: The genes are named according to mouse. The read comes to an end 1 residue before the CDR3 does, leaving the germline J gene to fill in the end. This rearrangement joins TRBV26 to TRBJ2-3; the match to TRBD2 covers 11 bases. In germline, CDR1 is KGHPV, CDR2 FQNQEV (reference sequence). The trim removed 6 bases at V and 0 bases at J, leaving 5 bases unmatched. The CDR3 consists of 16 residues. CDR3 in amino acids: CASRPGTGGSAETLYF. The CDR3 DNA, read in part, is TGTGCCAGCAGACCCGGGACTGGGGGTAGTGCAGAAACGCTGTAT.

Details on this clone: Gene names refer to mouse genes. Read sequence stops 1 residue before the CDR3 end, and the germline J gene provides the missing end. The chain employs TRBV26 and TRBJ2-3, with 11 bases identical to TRBD2. V was clipped by 5 bases and J by 1 base; unmatched bases: 5. The CDR3 length is 16 residues. The germline V gene has CDR1 KGHPV and CDR2 FQNQEV (reference sequence). The sequenced part of the CDR3 DNA is TGTGCCAGCAGTACCGGACTGGGGGGAGGTGCAGAAACGCTGTAT. Protein product: CASSTGLGGGAETLY. The full CDR3 reads CASSTGLGGGAETLYF.

Comment on this clone: The germline and genes are mouse ones. Read coverage stops 1 residue before the CDR3 terminus; the germline J gene supplies the remainder. This rearrangement joins TRBV26 to TRBJ1-3; maybe TRBD1 (5 bases). CDR3 length: 13 residues. V was pared by 4 bases and J by 1 base, with 5 bases between. Germline CDR1 KGHPV, CDR2 FQNQEV (reference sequence). Incomplete CDR3 DNA: TGTGCCAGCAGTCAGGGGTCTGGAAATACGCTCTAT. Translation gives CASSQGSGNTLY. In full, the CDR3 reads CASSQGSGNTLYF. The variable domain in full, with the rest retrieved from reference TRBV26 and TRBJ1-3, is NSKVIQTPRYLVKGQGQKAKMRCIPEKGHPVVFWYQQNKNNEFKFLINFQNQEVLQQIDMTEKRFSAECPSNSPCSLEIQSSEAGDSALYLCASSQGSGNTLYFGEGSRLIVV.

This clone was picked up one time. Mouse germline and gene names are used. The read comes to an end 1 residue before the CDR3 does, leaving the germline J gene to fill in the end. The chain joins TRBV16 to TRBJ1-4; 8 nucleotides match TRBD1. Germline assignment: CDR1 SGHSA and CDR2 FRNQAP. The CDR3 runs to 15 residues. The V gene end was trimmed by 2 bases and the J gene end by 3 bases; junction bases not matched to a gene: 2. The CDR3: CASSLQGAPNERLFF. The sequenced CDR3 bases are TGTGCAAGCAGCTTACAGGGGGCACCCAACGAAAGATTATTT.

There are a few counts of this clone. Each gene name is a mouse one. The sequenced fragment ends 1 residue before the CDR3 boundary, so the rest is inferred from the germline J gene. V and J are TRBV23 and TRBJ1-4; TRBD1 reflects the table's D call only, with no check against the DNA. The CDR3 has 15 residues. In germline, CDR1 is KGHTA, CDR2 FQNQQP. The CDR3 protein is CSSSQFGQESERLFF. The CDR3 DNA, read in part, is TGCTCCAGCAGTCAATTTGGACAAGAGAGCGAAAGATTATTT.

This clone is labeled as medium-sized (0.01 to 0.1%). Genes and germline are mouse. The read ends 1 residue shy of where the CDR3 ends; the end is completed using the germline J gene. The rearrangement links TRBV26 to TRBJ1-1; D is possibly TRBD1 (6 bases). The CDR3 is 14 residues long. With 0 bases removed from V and 1 base from J, the gap between germline ends came to 6 bases. Germline V lookup: CDR1 KGHPV, CDR2 FQNQEV (reference sequence). The sequenced CDR3 bases are TGTGCCAGCAGTCTGTCGACAGGGAACACAGAAGTCTTC. Translation: CASSLSTGNTEVF. In full, the CDR3 reads CASSLSTGNTEVFF.

Details on this clone: Gene names refer to mouse genes. The read ends 1 residue early relative to the CDR3; the germline J gene fills the gap. V and J are TRBV23 and TRBJ1-4; TRBD1 reflects the table's D call only, with no check against the DNA. The CDR3 runs 15 residues. Germline V gene lookup returns CDR1 KGHTA and CDR2 FQNQQP. CDR3 DNA, as far as it was read: TGCTCCAGCAGTCCTCGACAGGGCGCCAACGAAAGATTATTT. Its protein product is CSSSPRQGANERLF. The whole CDR3 region reads CSSSPRQGANERLFF. The variable domain in full, with the rest retrieved from reference TRBV23 and TRBJ1-4, is DAAVTQKPRYLIKMKGQEAEMKCIPEKGHTAVFWYQQKQSKELKFLIYFQNQQPLDQIDMVKERFSAVCPSSSLCSLGIRTCEAEDSALYLCSSSPRQGANERLFFGHGTKLSVL.

Turning to this clone: These gene names are mouse names. The read falls 1 residue short of the CDR3 end, and the missing part is taken from the germline J gene. V and J are TRBV26 and TRBJ1-1, with TRBD1 as a possible D gene (5 bases). The CDR3 length is 14 residues. The ends were cut back, 2 bases at V and 4 bases at J, with 11 bases in the middle. Germline CDR1 KGHPV, CDR2 FQNQEV (reference sequence). The CDR3 is CASSLVGRGTEVFF. The CDR3 bases that were read are TGTGCCAGCAGTCTGGTGGGGAGGGGCACAGAAGTCTTC.

Regarding this clone: Genes here carry mouse names. The CDR3 end falls 1 residue outside the read, so it is completed with the germline J gene. V is TRBV29 and J is TRBJ1-4; D is ambiguous. V was cut by 0 bases and J by 6 bases, with 2 bases left in between. Germline V CDR1 and CDR2: MSHET, SYDVDS. CDR3 length equals 12 residues. The CDR3 sequence is CASSLSDERLFF. CDR3 DNA, as far as it was read: TGTGCTAGCAGTTTATCAGACGAAAGATTATTT.